These T cell receptor beta chains were read from a single sample in a study of cytomegalovirus exposure and HLA in healthy donors. The assay was immunoSEQ multiplex PCR, and TCRdb's table has in-frame clones only and misses some. The repertoire holds 110,000 to 150,000 clones, with around 70% as singletons. Material for sequencing was PBMCs. These TCRs come from a man between 35 and 55 years old in good health and CMV-seronegative. Both conserved end residues are part of each CDR3. D genes are given only for firm matches. Clone size is shown for a subset of rows, as once, few, many or a class of expanded clone.

D	V	size	J	CDR3	DNA
.	TRBV2	.	TRBJ1-2	CASSLGQDYGYTF	TGTGCCAGCAGTTTGGGACAAGACTATGGCTACACCTTC
TRBD1	TRBV9	.	TRBJ2-7	CASSVSGGEQYF	TGTGCCAGCAGCGTCTCAGGGGGCGAGCAGTACTTC
TRBD1	TRBV29-1	.	TRBJ1-4	CSARTRQGERRANEKLFF	TGCAGCGCTCGAACTCGACAGGGGGAGCGGAGGGCTAATGAAAAACTGTTTTTT
.	TRBV5-1	.	TRBJ2-7	CASSLESGGGYYEQYF	TGCGCCAGCAGCTTGGAGTCAGGCGGAGGGTACTACGAGCAGTACTTC
.	TRBV6-1	.	TRBJ1-3	CASSAGNSGNTIYF	TGTGCCAGCAGCGCCGGGAACTCTGGAAACACCATATATTTT
.	TRBV11-2	.	TRBJ1-4	CASSLDGQGGEKLFF	TGTGCCAGCAGCTTAGATGGGCAGGGAGGGGAAAAACTGTTTTTT
.	TRBV28	.	TRBJ1-2	CATTPPGGAGDYGYTF	TGTGCCACTACGCCCCCGGGAGGGGCTGGAGACTATGGCTACACCTTC
.	TRBV15	.	TRBJ2-7	CATSRDMGPYEQYF	TGTGCCACCAGCAGAGATATGGGGCCCTACGAGCAGTACTTC
.	TRBV20-1	.	TRBJ2-1	CSASSNNEQFF	TGCAGTGCTAGTTCCAACAATGAGCAGTTCTTC
.	TRBV5-6	.	TRBJ2-4	CASSFGRVVKNIQYF	TGTGCCAGCAGCTTTGGGCGGGTTGTCAAAAACATTCAGTACTTC
.	TRBV7-8	few	TRBJ2-5	CASSPYLGAEETQYF	TGTGCCAGCAGCCCGTATCTGGGGGCAGAGGAGACCCAGTACTTC
TRBD1	TRBV6-1	.	TRBJ2-2	CASSDGTGYTGELFF	TGTGCCAGCAGTGACGGGACAGGGTACACCGGGGAGCTGTTTTTT
TRBD2	TRBV19	.	TRBJ2-7	CASSITGTSEQYF	TGTGCCAGTAGTATAACCGGGACTAGCGAGCAGTACTTC
TRBD2	TRBV29-1	.	TRBJ2-1	CSVEDRPHSGRNEQFF	TGCAGCGTTGAAGATCGTCCTCATAGCGGGAGAAATGAGCAGTTCTTC
.	TRBV7-9	.	TRBJ2-2	CASTQGGTGELFF	TGTGCCAGCACCCAAGGGGGAACCGGGGAGCTGTTTTTT
TRBD2	TRBV5-1	.	TRBJ2-1	CASSFQWSGGGDEQFF	TGCGCCAGCAGCTTCCAGTGGAGCGGGGGCGGGGATGAGCAGTTCTTC
.	TRBV6-5	.	TRBJ1-1	CASQGSPGNTEAFF	TGTGCCAGCCAAGGGAGTCCTGGGAACACTGAAGCTTTCTTT
.	TRBV18	.	TRBJ2-7	CASSPRVGSYEQYF	TGTGCCAGCTCACCCCGGGTCGGCTCCTACGAGCAGTACTTC
.	TRBV10-2	.	TRBJ1-6	CASSESRVDYNSPLHF	TGCGCCAGCAGTGAGTCGAGGGTCGATTATAATTCACCCCTCCACTTT
.	TRBV6-7	.	TRBJ1-5	CARGGECNQPQHF	TGTGCCAGGGGGGGGGAATGCAATCAGCCCCAGCATTTT
TRBD1	TRBV4-3	.	TRBJ2-3	CASSQDVQGADTQYF	TGCGCCAGCAGCCAAGATGTGCAGGGGGCAGATACGCAGTATTTT
.	TRBV5-8	.	TRBJ1-2	CASSLEFGGAGSTNYGYTF	TGTGCCAGCAGCCTCGAGTTCGGTGGGGCAGGCAGTACTAACTATGGCTACACCTTC
TRBD2	TRBV28	.	TRBJ2-3	CASSFSQGGADTQYF	TGTGCCAGCAGTTTCAGCCAGGGAGGGGCAGATACGCAGTATTTT
TRBD1	TRBV19	.	TRBJ1-5	CASSGRGEDQPQHF	TGTGCCAGTAGTGGCAGGGGGGAGGATCAGCCCCAGCATTTT
TRBD1	TRBV4-1	.	TRBJ1-5	CASSRATGGVQPQHF	TGCGCCAGCAGCCGGGCGACAGGGGGCGTTCAGCCCCAGCATTTT
TRBD1	TRBV18	.	TRBJ2-7	CASSPEETGSYEQYF	TGTGCCAGCTCACCAGAGGAGACAGGGTCCTACGAGCAGTACTTC
.	TRBV6-6	few	TRBJ1-5	CASRSGISNQPQHF	TGTGCCAGCAGATCAGGGATTAGCAATCAGCCCCAGCATTTT
.	TRBV9	once	TRBJ2-3	CGSSASSLSDTQYF	TGTGGCAGCAGCGCATCCTCCCTATCAGATACGCAGTATTTT
.	TRBV2	.	TRBJ2-2	CASRGGGPGELFF	TGTGCCAGCAGGGGGGGAGGCCCCGGGGAGCTGTTTTTT
TRBD2	TRBV10-1	.	TRBJ2-5	CASSELAGSQETQYF	TGCGCCAGCAGTGAACTAGCGGGAAGCCAAGAGACCCAGTACTTC
TRBD1	TRBV5-6	once	TRBJ2-7	CASSSFRDREYEQYF	TGTGCCAGCAGCTCATTTAGGGACAGGGAGTACGAGCAGTACTTC
.	TRBV18	.	TRBJ2-7	CASSPPEGAVNEQYF	TGTGCCAGCTCACCACCGGAGGGAGCTGTGAACGAGCAGTACTTC
.	TRBV5-1	.	TRBJ2-3	CASSTGADTQYF	TGCGCCAGCAGCACTGGGGCGGATACGCAGTATTTT
TRBD1	TRBV2	.	TRBJ1-1	CASRQGRVTEAFF	TGTGCCAGTAGACAGGGGAGGGTAACTGAAGCTTTCTTT
.	TRBV2	.	TRBJ2-1	CASSEGLYNEQFF	TGTGCCAGCAGTGAGGGACTTTACAATGAGCAGTTCTTC
.	TRBV6-5	.	TRBJ2-7	CASSPAQGYEQYF	TGTGCCAGCAGTCCCGCACAGGGTTACGAGCAGTACTTC
TRBD1	TRBV15	.	TRBJ2-7	CATSRDRGYEQYF	TGTGCCACCAGCCGGGACAGGGGCTACGAGCAGTACTTC
.	TRBV5-1	few	TRBJ2-3	CASSRSGDTYTQYF	TGCGCCAGCTCACGAAGCGGGGACACTTATACGCAGTATTTT
.	TRBV5-1	.	TRBJ2-3	CASSLWARGEFTDTQYF	TGCGCCAGCAGCTTGTGGGCTCGCGGGGAATTCACAGATACGCAGTATTTT
.	TRBV6-5	many	TRBJ2-7	CASSYSTGSSYEQYF	TGTGCCAGCAGTTACTCGACGGGTAGTTCCTACGAGCAGTACTTC
.	TRBV2	.	TRBJ1-4	CASSAIDGGEGKLFF	TGTGCCAGCAGTGCCATCGACGGGGGAGAGGGAAAACTGTTTTTT
.	TRBV2	.	TRBJ2-2	CASSGASNTGELFF	TGTGCCAGCAGTGGGGCTAGCAACACCGGGGAGCTGTTTTTT
TRBD2	TRBV19	.	TRBJ2-3	CASSGGRGVLDTQYF	TGTGCCAGTAGCGGGGGGCGGGGGGTTTTGGATACGCAGTATTTT
.	TRBV2	.	TRBJ1-5	CASRRGDNQPQHF	TGTGCCAGCAGACGGGGGGACAATCAGCCCCAGCATTTT
.	TRBV6-1	.	TRBJ1-3	CASYQYSGNTIYF	TGTGCCAGCTACCAGTACTCTGGAAACACCATATATTTT
TRBD1	TRBV19	.	TRBJ1-4	CASSSTGATNEKLFF	TGTGCCAGTAGTTCGACAGGGGCAACTAATGAAAAACTGTTTTTT